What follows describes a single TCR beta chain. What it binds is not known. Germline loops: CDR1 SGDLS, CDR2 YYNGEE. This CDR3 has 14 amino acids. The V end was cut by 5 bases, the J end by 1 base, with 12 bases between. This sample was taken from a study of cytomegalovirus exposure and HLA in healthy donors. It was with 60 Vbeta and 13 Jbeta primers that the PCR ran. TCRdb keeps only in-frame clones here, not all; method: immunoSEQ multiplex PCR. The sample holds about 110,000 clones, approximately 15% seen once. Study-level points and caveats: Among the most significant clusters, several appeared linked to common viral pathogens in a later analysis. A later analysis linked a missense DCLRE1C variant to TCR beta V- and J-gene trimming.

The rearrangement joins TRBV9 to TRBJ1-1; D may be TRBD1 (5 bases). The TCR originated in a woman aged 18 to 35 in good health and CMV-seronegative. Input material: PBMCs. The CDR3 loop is CASRVRQQNTEAFF. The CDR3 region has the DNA TGTGCCAGCAGAGTTCGACAGCAGAACACTGAAGCTTTCTTT.